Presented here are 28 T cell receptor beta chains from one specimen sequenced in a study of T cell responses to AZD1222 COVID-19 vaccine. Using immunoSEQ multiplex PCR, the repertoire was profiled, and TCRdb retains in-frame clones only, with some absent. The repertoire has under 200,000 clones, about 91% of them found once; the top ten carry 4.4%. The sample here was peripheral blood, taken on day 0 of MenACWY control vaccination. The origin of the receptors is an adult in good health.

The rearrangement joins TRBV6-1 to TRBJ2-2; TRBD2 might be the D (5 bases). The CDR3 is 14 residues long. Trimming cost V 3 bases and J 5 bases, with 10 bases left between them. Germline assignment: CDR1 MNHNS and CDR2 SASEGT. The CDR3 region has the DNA TGTGCCAGCAGTGACGGACGGGGTACCGGGGAGCTGTTTTTT. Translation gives CASSDGRGTGELFF.

Here the CDR3 reads CASARGHANYGYTF. CDR3 DNA: TGTGCTAGTGCCCGTGGACATGCTAACTATGGCTACACCTTC. V is TRBV12-5 and J is TRBJ1-2, with D tentatively TRBD1 (5 bases). Germline V gene lookup returns CDR1 LGHNT and CDR2 FRNRAP. CDR3 size: 14 residues. Deletions cut 7 bases from V and 0 bases from J, with 12 bases between.

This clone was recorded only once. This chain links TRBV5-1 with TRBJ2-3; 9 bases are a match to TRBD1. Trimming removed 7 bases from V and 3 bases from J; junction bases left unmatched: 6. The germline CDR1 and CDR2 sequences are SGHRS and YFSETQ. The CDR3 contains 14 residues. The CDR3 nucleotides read TGCGCCAGCGGTCCGGGACAGGGAACAGATACGCAGTATTTT. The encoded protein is CASGPGQGTDTQYF.

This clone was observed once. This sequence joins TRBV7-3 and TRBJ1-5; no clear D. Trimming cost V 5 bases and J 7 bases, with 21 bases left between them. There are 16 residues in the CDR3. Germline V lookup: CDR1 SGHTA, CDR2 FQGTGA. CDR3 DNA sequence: TGTGCCAGCAGCCCCCTTGATTTCGACATTGGGCAGCCCCAGCATTTT. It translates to CASSPLDFDIGQPQHF.

The chain's CDR3 is CAWALPELGSYEQYF. The CDR3 coding sequence is TGTGCCTGGGCCCTTCCGGAATTGGGCTCCTACGAGCAGTACTTC. The chain links TRBV30 to TRBJ2-7; D is unclear. CDR3 length: 15 residues. Per germline, CDR1 GTSNPN and CDR2 SVGIG (reference sequence). Trimming took 5 bases from V and 0 from J, leaving 17 bases between them.

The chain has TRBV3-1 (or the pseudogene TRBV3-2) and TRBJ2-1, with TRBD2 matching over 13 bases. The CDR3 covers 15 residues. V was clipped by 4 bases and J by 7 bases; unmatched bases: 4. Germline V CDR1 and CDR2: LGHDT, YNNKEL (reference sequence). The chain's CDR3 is CASSRTSGGLNEQFF. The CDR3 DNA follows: TGTGCCAGCAGCCGGACTAGCGGGGGCTTGAATGAGCAGTTCTTC.

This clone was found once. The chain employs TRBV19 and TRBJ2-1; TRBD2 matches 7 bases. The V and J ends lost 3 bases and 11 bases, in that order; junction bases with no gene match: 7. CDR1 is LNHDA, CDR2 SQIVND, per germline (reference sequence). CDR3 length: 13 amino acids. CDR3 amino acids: CASSIHGLVQQFF. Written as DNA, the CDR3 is TGTGCCAGTAGTATTCACGGACTAGTCCAGCAGTTCTTC.

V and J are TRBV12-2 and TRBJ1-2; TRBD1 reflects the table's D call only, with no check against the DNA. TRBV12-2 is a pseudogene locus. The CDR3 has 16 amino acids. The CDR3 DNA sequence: TGTGCAAGTCGCTTAGTCCTGACAGGGGATAACTATGGCTACACCTTC. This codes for CASRLVLTGDNYGYTF.

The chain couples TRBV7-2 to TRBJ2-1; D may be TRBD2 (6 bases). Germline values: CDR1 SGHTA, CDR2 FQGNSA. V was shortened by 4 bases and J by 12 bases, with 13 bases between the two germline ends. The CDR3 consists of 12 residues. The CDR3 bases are TGTGCCAGCAGCTCTAGTCTGGGGGGGCAGTTCTTC. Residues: CASSSSLGGQFF.

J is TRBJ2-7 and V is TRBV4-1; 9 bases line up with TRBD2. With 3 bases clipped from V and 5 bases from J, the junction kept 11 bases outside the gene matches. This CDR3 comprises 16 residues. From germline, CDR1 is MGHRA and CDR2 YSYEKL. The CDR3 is CASSQHPTSGVNEQYF. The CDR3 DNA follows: TGCGCCAGCAGCCAGCATCCGACTAGCGGAGTCAACGAGCAGTACTTC.

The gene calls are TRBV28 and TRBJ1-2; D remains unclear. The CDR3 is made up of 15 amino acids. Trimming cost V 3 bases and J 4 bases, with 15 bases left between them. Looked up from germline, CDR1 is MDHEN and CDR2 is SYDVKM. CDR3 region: CASSFGGRATYGYTF. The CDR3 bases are TGTGCCAGCAGTTTCGGAGGGAGGGCTACCTATGGCTACACCTTC.

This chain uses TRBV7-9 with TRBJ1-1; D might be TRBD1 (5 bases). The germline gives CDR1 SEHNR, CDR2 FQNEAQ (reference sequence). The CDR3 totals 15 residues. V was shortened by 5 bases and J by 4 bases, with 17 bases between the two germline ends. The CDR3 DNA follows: TGTGCCAGCAGCCCCCTGGCGGGGGTGAGCACTGAAGCTTTCTTT. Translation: CASSPLAGVSTEAFF.

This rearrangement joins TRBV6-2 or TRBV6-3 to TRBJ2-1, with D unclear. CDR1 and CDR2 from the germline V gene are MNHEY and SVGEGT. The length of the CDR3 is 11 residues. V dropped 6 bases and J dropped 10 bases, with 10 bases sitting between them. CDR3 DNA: TGTGCCAGCAGCCTCCGTAGGGAGCAGTTCTTC. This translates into CASSLRREQFF.

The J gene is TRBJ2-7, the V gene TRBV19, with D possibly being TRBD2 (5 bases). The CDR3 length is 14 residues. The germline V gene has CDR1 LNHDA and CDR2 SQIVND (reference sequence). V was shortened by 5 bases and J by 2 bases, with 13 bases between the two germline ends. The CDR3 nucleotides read TGTGCCAGTAGTCGAGTCCCGGGAACCTACGAGCAGTACTTC. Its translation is CASSRVPGTYEQYF.

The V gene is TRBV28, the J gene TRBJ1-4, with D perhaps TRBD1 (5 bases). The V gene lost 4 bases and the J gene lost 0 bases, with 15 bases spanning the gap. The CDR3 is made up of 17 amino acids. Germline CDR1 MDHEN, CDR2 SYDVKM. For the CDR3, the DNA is TGTGCCAGCAGTTCGCCGGGGGGTGGTGCAACTAATGAAAAACTGTTTTTT. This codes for CASSSPGGGATNEKLFF.

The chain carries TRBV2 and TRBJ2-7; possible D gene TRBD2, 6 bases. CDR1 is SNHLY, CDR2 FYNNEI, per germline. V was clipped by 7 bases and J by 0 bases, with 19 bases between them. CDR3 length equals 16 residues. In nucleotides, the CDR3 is TGTGCCAGCACCCCCCGGTCGGGGGTTCACTCCTACGAGCAGTACTTC. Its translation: CASTPRSGVHSYEQYF.

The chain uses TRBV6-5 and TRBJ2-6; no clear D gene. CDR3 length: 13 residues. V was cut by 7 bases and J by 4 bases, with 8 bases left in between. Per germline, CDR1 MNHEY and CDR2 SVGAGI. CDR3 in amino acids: CASKGPGANVLTF. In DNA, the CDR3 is TGTGCCAGCAAAGGACCCGGGGCCAACGTCCTGACTTTC.

DNA of the CDR3: TGTGCCAGCAGCTTGGGAGGGGACAGGCGGTTCTCTGGAAACACCATATATTTT. Protein sequence: CASSLGGDRRFSGNTIYF. The chain uses TRBV5-5 and TRBJ1-3; 8 bases line up with TRBD1. V was pared by 0 bases and J by 0 bases, with 8 bases of the junction left unmatched. This CDR3 spans 18 amino acids. The germline V gene encodes CDR1 SGHKS and CDR2 YYEKEE (reference sequence).

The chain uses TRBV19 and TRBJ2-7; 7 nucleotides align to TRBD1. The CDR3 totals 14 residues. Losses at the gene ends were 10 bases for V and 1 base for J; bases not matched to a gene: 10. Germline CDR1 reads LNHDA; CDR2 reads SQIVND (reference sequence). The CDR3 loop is CATSTGTESYEQYF. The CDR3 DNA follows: TGTGCCACCAGCACCGGGACAGAATCCTACGAGCAGTACTTC.

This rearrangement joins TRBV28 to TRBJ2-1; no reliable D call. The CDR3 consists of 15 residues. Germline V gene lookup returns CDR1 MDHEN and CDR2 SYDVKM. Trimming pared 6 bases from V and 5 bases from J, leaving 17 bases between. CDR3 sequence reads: CASSPPAGWNNEQFF. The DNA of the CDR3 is TGTGCCAGCAGCCCCCCGGCCGGGTGGAACAATGAGCAGTTCTTC.

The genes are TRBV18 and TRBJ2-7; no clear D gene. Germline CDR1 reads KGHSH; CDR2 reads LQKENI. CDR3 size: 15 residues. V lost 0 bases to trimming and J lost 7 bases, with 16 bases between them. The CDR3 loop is CASSPPVLVAEEQYF. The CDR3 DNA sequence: TGTGCCAGCTCACCACCGGTGCTAGTAGCTGAAGAGCAGTACTTC.

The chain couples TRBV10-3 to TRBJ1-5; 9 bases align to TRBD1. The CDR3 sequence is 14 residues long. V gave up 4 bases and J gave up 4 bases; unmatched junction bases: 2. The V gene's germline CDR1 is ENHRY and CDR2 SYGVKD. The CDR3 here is CAISGDRGNQPQHF. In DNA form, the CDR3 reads TGTGCCATCAGTGGAGACAGGGGGAATCAGCCCCAGCATTTT.

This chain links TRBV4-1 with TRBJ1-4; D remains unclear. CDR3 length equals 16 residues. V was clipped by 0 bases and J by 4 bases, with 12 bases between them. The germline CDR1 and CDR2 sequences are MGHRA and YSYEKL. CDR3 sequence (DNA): TGCGCCAGCAGCCAAGATCACCGGAACTTTAATGAAAAACTGTTTTTT. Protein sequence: CASSQDHRNFNEKLFF.

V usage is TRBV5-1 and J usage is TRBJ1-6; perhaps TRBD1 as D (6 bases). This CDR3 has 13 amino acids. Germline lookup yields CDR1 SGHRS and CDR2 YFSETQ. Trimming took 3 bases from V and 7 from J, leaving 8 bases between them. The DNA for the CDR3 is TGCGCCAGCAGCTCCGGACAGAATTCACCCCTCCACTTT. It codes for CASSSGQNSPLHF.

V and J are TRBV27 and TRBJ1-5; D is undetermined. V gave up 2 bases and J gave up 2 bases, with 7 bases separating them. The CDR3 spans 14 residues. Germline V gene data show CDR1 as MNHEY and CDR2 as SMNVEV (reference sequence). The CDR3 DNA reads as TGTGCCAGCAGTTTAGCCCGGGGCAATCAGCCCCAGCATTTT. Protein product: CASSLARGNQPQHF.

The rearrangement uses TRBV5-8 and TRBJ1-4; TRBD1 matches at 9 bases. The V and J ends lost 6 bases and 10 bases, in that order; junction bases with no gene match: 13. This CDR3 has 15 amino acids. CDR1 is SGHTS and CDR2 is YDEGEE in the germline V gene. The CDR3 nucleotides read TGTGCCAGCACCCAGTTGGACAGGGGCTTCGGAAAACTGTTTTTT. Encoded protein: CASTQLDRGFGKLFF.

CDR3 sequence reads: CASSFQSTDTQYF. The CDR3 coding sequence is TGTGCCAGCAGTTTTCAGAGCACAGATACGCAGTATTTT. The V call is TRBV12-3 or TRBV12-4, the J call TRBJ2-3; D gene ambiguous. This CDR3 contains 13 residues. V lost 3 bases, J lost 0 bases, and 4 bases lay in between.

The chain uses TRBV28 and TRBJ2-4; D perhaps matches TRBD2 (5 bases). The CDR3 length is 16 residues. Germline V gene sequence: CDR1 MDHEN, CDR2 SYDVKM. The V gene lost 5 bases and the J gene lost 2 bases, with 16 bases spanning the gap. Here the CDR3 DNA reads TGTGCCAGCAGTCCCCGGGATCTCGGTCCCAAAAACATTCAGTACTTC. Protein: CASSPRDLGPKNIQYF. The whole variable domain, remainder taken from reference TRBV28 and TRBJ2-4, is DVKVTQSSRYLVKRTGEKVFLECVQDMDHENMFWYRQDPGLGLRLIYFSYDVKMKEKGDIPEGYSVSREKKERFSLILESASTNQTSMYLCASSPRDLGPKNIQYFGAGTRLSVL.